This T cell receptor (beta chain) was documented in a study of blood T cell repertoires in COVID-19 (dated by TCRdb to 2019 to 2021). In the study overall: Samples from collaborators originated in the United States, Italy and Spain and spanned both the acute and convalescent phases of COVID-19. The prospective study material was composed of cDNA or gDNA derived from T cells, B-cell-depleted T cells, or PBMCs. Subjects who had been exposed to COVID-19, were actively infected with it, or had recovered from it provided the deeply sampled blood TCRbeta repertoires that made up the dataset. The repertoires were released in a freely available public database intended as a resource for research on the immune response to SARS-CoV-2. The samples were drawn from two sources: the first 160 participants of the ongoing ImmuneRACE study, and 1,000 to 1,500 subjects contributed by 6 global collaborators. Sample metadata almost always included a de-identified subject ID, COVID-19 status, age in years and sex. HLA class I and class II types, where available, came from metadata supplied by the sample provider rather than from assay-based typing. Overall results and qualifications from the work: How much clinical and demographic metadata was included differed by source and by participant, and the metadata was provided uncurated.

In the germline V gene, CDR1 corresponds to SGHAT and CDR2 to FQNNGV. Taken from cysteine to phenylalanine, the CDR3 has 12 residues. Just the 36-base CDR3 DNA is kept, in frame starting at base 1. V loses 6 bases, J loses 8 bases, and the germline ends lie 13 bases apart. Of note for this clone: Its antigen remains unidentified. No base qualities exist here, and no much larger clone lies one base off it.

Enrolling through a virtual design, the prospective study's participants ranged in age from roughly 18 to 95 years and lived across roughly 24 United States geographic areas. In the prospective study, participants were assigned to cohorts based on the clinical history participants reported in a screening survey and a study questionnaire. Recovered participants in ImmuneRACE Cohort 3 were defined as having two consecutive negative NP/OP PCR tests, clearance from a healthcare professional, or resolution of symptoms. In the prospective study, mobile phlebotomists collected whole blood, serum and a nasopharyngeal or oropharyngeal swab from each participant. Additional blood draws and questionnaires over an approximately two-month period could optionally be provided by prospective study participants. Before DNA extraction, prospective study blood samples were shipped either frozen or at room temperature.

TCRbeta CDR3 regions were amplified from genomic DNA using the immunoSEQ Assay, a bias-controlled multiplex PCR. In the paper's pipeline: Within the assay, amplification of reference gene primers was used to estimate how many nucleated cells each sample contained. Sequence reads were collapsed and filtered to measure the absolute abundance of every unique TCRbeta CDR3 rearrangement. For each sample, productive Simpson clonality was calculated by taking the square root of Simpson's diversity index across productive rearrangements. TCRdb obtained this table from immuneACCESS and retained in-frame rearrangements with V and J assigned. These tables miss some clones; where compared with another copy, unresolved V genes account for less than half of the shortfall, and the remainder is unexplained. That table supplies the V and J calls and clone size; D and trimming were determined from the DNA. Recorded for this sample are 250,000 to 400,000 clones; more than 70% of them occurred a single time. The ten most abundant clones make up approximately 5% of the sample.

The V and J genes are TRBV11-2 and TRBJ1-1; no confident D gene assignment can be made. This TCR came from a woman in her 30s who had recovered from COVID-19. Sample: PBMCs or T cells enriched from blood (not recorded which). The sequenced DNA is TGTGCCAGCAGTCCGATTAGCATGGAAGCTTTCTTT. This gives the protein CASSPISMEAFF.